The 5 T cell receptor beta chains given below trace back to one sample, sequenced in a study of human T cells and chemical hapten exposure. Described time point: pre-sensitization, week 0. Sample treatment: therapeutic diphenylcyclopropenone sensitization with weekly scalp DPC. TCRdb itself ran the RACE reads through MiXCR, one entry per CDR3 protein. The table records tens of thousands of distinct CDR3 sequences, about 10% of them present only once. The sequencing here drew on whole blood, taken in connection with sensitization to the hapten diphenylcyclopropenone (DPC). The receptors originated from a man aged 30-40 years with alopecia areata. Some clones in this sample may be carry-over from other donors' samples.

This clonotype was seen more than once but under ten times. The gene calls are TRBV12-3 or TRBV12-4 and TRBJ1-1, with D tentatively TRBD1 (6 bases). V was trimmed by 10 bases and J by 3 bases, leaving 18 bases between them. The CDR3 covers 14 residues. The CDR3 loop is CATASRRGDTEAFF. CDR3 nucleotide sequence: TGTGCCACCGCCAGCCGCAGGGGTGACACTGAAGCTTTCTTT.

The chain carries TRBV14 and TRBJ2-5, with a tentative D call TRBD1 (6 bases). Germline V gene sequence: CDR1 SGHDN, CDR2 FVKESK. The CDR3 extends over 14 amino acids. V was cut by 1 base and J by 2 bases, with 8 bases left in between. CDR3: CASSQGGQQETQYF. In DNA, the CDR3 is TGTGCCAGCAGCCAAGGGGGACAACAAGAGACCCAGTACTTC.

The rearrangement uses TRBV24-1 and TRBJ1-5; tentative D call: TRBD1 (6 bases). V gave up 3 bases and J gave up 4 bases, with 9 bases separating them. Germline CDR1 KGHDR, CDR2 SFDVKD. This CDR3 comprises 14 residues. The CDR3 loop is CATSDGGWNQPQHF. The CDR3, as DNA: TGTGCCACCAGTGATGGGGGCTGGAATCAGCCCCAGCATTTT.

Ten or more counts support this clonotype. The gene calls are TRBV20-1 and TRBJ2-7, with 7 positions matching TRBD2. V shed 6 bases, J shed 2 bases, and the junction held 10 bases outside the gene matches. Germline-derived CDR1 and CDR2 are DFQATT and SNEGSKA (reference sequence). The CDR3 has 14 residues. The CDR3 here is CSAQSSGGTYEQYF. The CDR3 bases are TGCAGTGCCCAATCTAGCGGTGGTACCTACGAGCAGTACTTC.

The chain has TRBV5-1 and TRBJ2-1; TRBD2 is a possible D gene (5 bases). The CDR3 runs to 16 residues. Germline V CDR1 and CDR2: SGHRS, YFSETQ. Trimming removed 0 bases at V and 7 bases at J, with 17 bases between. The CDR3 spells CASSLVPEGTGNEQFF. DNA of the CDR3: TGCGCCAGCAGCTTGGTCCCAGAGGGTACGGGGAATGAGCAGTTCTTC.